This entry features one T cell receptor beta chain sequence. This sample stems from a study of blood T cell repertoires in COVID-19. Using immunoSEQ multiplex PCR, the repertoire was profiled, and TCRdb retains in-frame clones only, with some absent. The data hold about 110,000 clones, with around three quarters observed a single time. This CDR3 region has 17 residues. V shed 1 base and J 3 bases; nucleotides not matched to a gene: 8. The germline V gene has CDR1 MNHNS and CDR2 SASEGT. This receptor was obtained from a woman in her sixties with acute or convalescent COVID-19. The sequencing input was peripheral blood. V is TRBV6-1 and J is TRBJ1-4, with 7 bases that match TRBD1. CDR3 residues: CASSEDIVTGANEKLFF. CDR3 in DNA: TGTGCCAGCAGTGAAGATATCGTTACAGGGGCTAATGAAAAACTGTTTTTT.